This T cell receptor beta chain was identified during a study of cytomegalovirus exposure and HLA in healthy donors. General study points: In vitro confirmation showed three CMV-associated chains to be CMV antigen specific. In a later analysis, the majority of CMV-associated beta chains seemingly showed HLA restriction. CMV serostatus was the sole immune exposure data available.

For this donor, CMV serostatus was not recorded. PCR used 60 Vbeta primers and 13 Jbeta primers. Measured with immunoSEQ multiplex PCR; TCRdb has only the in-frame clones, and not every one. The table has fewer than 200,000 clones, roughly 80% seen once. Details on this clone: Its antigen is unknown.

From germline, CDR1 is SEHNR and CDR2 FQNEAQ (reference sequence). The V and J ends lost 2 bases and 3 bases, in that order; junction bases with no gene match: 5. This CDR3 region has 15 residues. The TCR comes from a human donor in good health. This chain links TRBV7-9 with TRBJ2-3; 7 bases are shared with TRBD2. Sequences were obtained from PBMCs. The CDR3: CASSLLGLQTDTQYF. CDR3 nucleotides: TGTGCCAGCAGCTTATTGGGACTACAAACAGATACGCAGTATTTT.